This T cell receptor (beta chain) was profiled in a study of T-cell reconstitution after alpha-beta-depleted transplantation in children. Findings and caveats of the study: High day-60 TCRbeta diversity in some patients came from surviving recipient T cells and thymic progenitors. T-cell numbers and diversity one year post-transplant derived largely from freshly generated T cells. Alpha-beta T cells about two months after transplant reportedly derived from several hundred expanded graft clones.

Details on this clonotype: Its antigen is not known.

Preparing the TCRbeta library involved the use of unique molecular identifiers. MiXCR, applied by TCRdb to the PCR reads, yields one record per CDR3 protein. Counted here are about 200,000 distinct CDR3 sequences, 5.5% to 7% occurring once; the ten biggest clones make up about 5.9%. This CDR3 has 14 amino acids. CDR1 is SGHTA, CDR2 FQGNSA, per germline. V shed 9 bases, J shed 5 bases, and the junction held 10 bases outside the gene matches. The chain employs TRBV7-2 and TRBJ2-5, with 9 bases fitting TRBD1. The sequence came from a boy between 2 and 15 years old with acute lymphoblastic leukemia, due to receive a stem cell transplant. Sequenced here: PBMCs, sampled before TCRalphabeta/CD19-depleted stem cell transplant. This CDR3 is CASSPGQGSETQYF. The CDR3 coding sequence is TGTGCCAGTTCCCCGGGACAGGGTTCGGAGACCCAGTACTTC. Looking up the rest from reference TRBV7-2 and TRBJ2-5 gives the full variable domain: GAGVSQSPSNKVTEKGKDVELRCDPISGHTALYWYRQSLGQGLEFLIYFQGNSAPDKSGLPSDRFSAERTGGSVSTLTIQRTQQEDSAVYLCASSPGQGSETQYFGPGTRLLVL.